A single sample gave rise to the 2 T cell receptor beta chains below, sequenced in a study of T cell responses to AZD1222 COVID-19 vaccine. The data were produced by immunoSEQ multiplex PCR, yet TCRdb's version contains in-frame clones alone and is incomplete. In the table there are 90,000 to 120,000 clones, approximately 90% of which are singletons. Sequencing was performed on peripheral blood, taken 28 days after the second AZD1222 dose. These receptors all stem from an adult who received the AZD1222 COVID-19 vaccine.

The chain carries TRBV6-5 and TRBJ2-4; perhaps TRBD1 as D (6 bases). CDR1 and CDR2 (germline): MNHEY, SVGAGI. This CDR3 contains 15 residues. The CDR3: CVSCLGHHNQNIQYF. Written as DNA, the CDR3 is TGTGTAAGTTGTCTGGGACACCACAACCAAAACATTCAGTACTTC.

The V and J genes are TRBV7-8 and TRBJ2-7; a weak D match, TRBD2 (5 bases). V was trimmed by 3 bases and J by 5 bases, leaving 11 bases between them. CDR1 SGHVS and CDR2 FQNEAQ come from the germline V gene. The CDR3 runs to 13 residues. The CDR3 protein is CASSLGADHEQYF. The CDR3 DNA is TGTGCCAGCAGCTTGGGAGCCGACCACGAGCAGTACTTC.